This TCR beta chain appears in the sequencing data of a study of T-cell memory formation after mild COVID-19. Study-wide context: Clustering of TCRs was largely donor specific. Study-wide findings and caveats: Second-wave clones with a day 37 peak had unconfirmed SARS-CoV-2 specificity.

In this sample, this clonotype turned up a few times. The antigen is unknown. The CDR3 is 15 amino acids. CDR1 SEHNR and CDR2 FQNEAQ come from the germline V gene (reference sequence). V lost 1 base and J lost 0, with 9 bases in between. TCR alpha and TCR beta cDNA libraries carrying sample barcodes and UMIs were produced by 5'RACE using constant-segment primers. A single record per CDR3 protein comes from TCRdb applying MiXCR to the 5' RACE reads. The sample has 350,000 to 500,000 distinct CDR3 sequences, 20% to 30% seen once. The TCR sequence derives from an adult woman who had mild COVID-19 (a few samples of this study predate the infection). Cell type and time point are not known. The sequenced sample consisted of PBMCs or a T cell subset sorted from them (not recorded which). V usage is TRBV7-9 and J usage is TRBJ1-1; D is unresolved. This CDR3 reads CASSLVSAMNTEAFF. DNA for the CDR3: TGTGCCAGCAGCTTAGTGTCTGCAATGAACACTGAAGCTTTCTTT.